Here is one T cell receptor beta chain with its context. There are 14 residues in the CDR3. With 4 bases clipped from V and 5 bases from J, the junction kept 5 bases outside the gene matches. Germline-derived CDR1 and CDR2 are MNHEY and SVGAGI. As processed by the authors: Reference gene primer amplification gave estimated nucleated cell counts. The protocol was immunoSEQ multiplex PCR, while the TCRdb copy is restricted to in-frame clones and leaves out a portion. For V, J and clone size, that table is used; D and trimming come from the DNA. The sample contains some 87,000 clones, around three quarters of which appear only once. This sample stems from a study of blood T cell repertoires in COVID-19. Study-wide background: Samples came from the United States, Italy and Spain, spanning acute and convalescent COVID-19. Sample material is recorded as cDNA or gDNA derived from T cells, B-cell-depleted T cells, or PBMCs.

The sequencing sample was made of peripheral blood. The rearrangement joins TRBV6-5 to TRBJ2-3, with 8 bases that match TRBD2. This clonotype originated in a man in his fifties or sixties who had recovered from COVID-19. In nucleotides, the CDR3 is TGTGCCAGCAGTTTGACCGGGGGGGGAGATACGCAGTATTTT. Amino acid sequence: CASSLTGGGDTQYF.